The T cell receptor (beta chain) described here comes from a study of control samples from healthy donors and cancer patients. Sequencing was performed with immunoSEQ multiplex PCR; in TCRdb, only in-frame clones are kept and a portion is missing. Of roughly 100,000 clones in the sample, roughly 94% were seen once. The sample taken for sequencing was blood. This clonotype originated in a woman aged 18-35 years in good health.

The CDR3 DNA is TGTGCCAGCAATCCCGGGACAGATGGACGCGAGCAGTACTTC. Encoded protein: CASNPGTDGREQYF. This rearrangement joins TRBV2 to TRBJ2-7; 7 positions agree with TRBD1. CDR1 is SNHLY, CDR2 FYNNEI, per germline. Germline trimming cut 7 bases from V and 6 bases from J; bases unmatched to any gene: 12. The CDR3 extends over 14 amino acids.